This T cell receptor beta chain was obtained from a study of OX40 agonist ivuxolimab in advanced cancers. Study-level findings and limits: Which antigen the expanded peripheral T cells recognized is unknown.

Germline V gene lookup returns CDR1 SGHTS and CDR2 YDEGEE. The CDR3 is 13 residues long. The V end lost 5 bases, the J end lost 3 bases, and 6 bases lay between the germline ends. On this clone itself: The antigen is undetermined.

Using immunoSEQ multiplex PCR, the repertoire was profiled, and TCRdb retains in-frame clones only, with some absent. The top ten hold under 40% of the sample, which has about 43,000 clones, around 88% seen once. The TCR comes from an adult with an advanced solid tumor such as melanoma, head and neck, liver or kidney cancer. The J gene is TRBJ2-6, the V gene TRBV5-8; D uncertain. The sequences come from CD4+ or CD8+ T cells sorted from blood, collected in a trial of the OX40 agonist ivuxolimab. The CDR3 DNA sequence: TGTGCCAGCAGGGTTCGTGGGGCCAACGTCCTGACTTTC. Its protein is CASRVRGANVLTF.